Below, 14 T cell receptor beta chains from the same sample are listed, as sequenced in a study of blood T cells in healthy people across ages. A sample-barcoded 5' primer and a J-beta primer mix were used in a second PCR of roughly 6 to 11 cycles. TCRdb re-called the 5' RACE reads through MiXCR, storing one row per CDR3 protein. The sample records some 1 million distinct CDR3 sequences, 40% to 50% being singletons. Sequenced: blood. All receptors derive from a woman aged 60 to 75 in good health.

Only one count was recorded for this clonotype. The J gene is TRBJ2-3, the V gene TRBV27, with 8 bases lining up with TRBD2. Germline V gives CDR1 MNHEY, CDR2 SMNVEV (reference sequence). This CDR3 has 17 amino acids. The V gene end was trimmed by 5 bases and the J gene end by 5 bases; junction bases not matched to a gene: 15. As DNA, the CDR3 is TGTGCCAGCAGTCGCCCCTCGGTAGCGGGAATGAGAGATACGCAGTATTTT. Translation gives CASSRPSVAGMRDTQYF.

This clonotype was seen a few times. V is TRBV6-6 and J is TRBJ2-3, with TRBD2 matching over 8 bases. The junction had 8 bases not matched to a gene; V was cut back by 7 bases and J by 5 bases. The CDR3 length is 14 residues. The V gene's germline CDR1 is MNHNY and CDR2 SVGAGI (reference sequence). CDR3 region: CASITGTRLDTQYF. For the CDR3, the DNA is TGTGCCAGCATCACTGGGACTAGGCTAGATACGCAGTATTTT.

This clonotype turned up a few times. The rearrangement joins TRBV5-1 to TRBJ2-3; D is perhaps TRBD1 (5 bases). V was pared by 1 base and J by 4 bases, with 10 bases between. Germline lookup yields CDR1 SGHRS and CDR2 YFSETQ. This CDR3 spans 14 amino acids. CDR3 amino acids: CASSLRPGPDTQYF. CDR3 sequence (DNA): TGCGCCAGCAGCTTGAGGCCAGGGCCAGATACGCAGTATTTT. Full variable domain (missing parts from reference TRBV5-1 and TRBJ2-3): KAGVTQTPRYLIKTRGQQVTLSCSPISGHRSVSWYQQTPGQGLQFLFEYFSETQRNKGNFPGRFSGRQFSNSRSEMNVSTLELGDSALYLCASSLRPGPDTQYFGPGTRLTVL.

This clonotype was seen more than once but under ten times. The chain employs TRBV6-2 or TRBV6-3 and TRBJ2-1, with TRBD2 matching over 8 bases. The CDR3 length is 17 residues. CDR1 MNHEY and CDR2 SVGEGT come from the germline V gene. After removal of 4 bases from V and 6 bases from J, the junction contained 14 bases not matched to a gene. This CDR3 reads CASSSWAGSGNRNEQFF. The CDR3 DNA reads as TGTGCCAGCAGTTCCTGGGCGGGTAGCGGGAATCGCAATGAGCAGTTCTTC.

This clonotype was seen a few times. This chain joins TRBV12-3 or TRBV12-4 and TRBJ2-7; the D is unclear. There are 13 residues in the CDR3. V was clipped by 6 bases and J by 4 bases, with 13 bases between them. The CDR3 DNA follows: TGTGCCAGCAGCCCGGTGGGTTGGTACGAGCAGTACTTC. Translated, it gives CASSPVGWYEQYF.

V and J are TRBV20-1 and TRBJ2-1; the D is unclear. Germline assignment: CDR1 DFQATT and CDR2 SNEGSKA (reference sequence). V lost 3 bases and J 8 bases, leaving 8 bases between the germline ends. The CDR3 is 11 residues long. CDR3 DNA sequence: TGCAGTGCTAGCGCGGCGTATGAGCAGTTCTTC. Translation gives CSASAAYEQFF.

This chain connects TRBV20-1 to TRBJ2-2; no clear D gene. The CDR3 extends over 14 amino acids. Per germline, CDR1 DFQATT and CDR2 SNEGSKA (reference sequence). Trimming left V 6 bases short and J 1 base short, with 12 bases between. The CDR3 nucleotides are TGCAGTGCAAAGAGGTGGCTGAACACCGGGGAGCTGTTTTTT. Translated: CSAKRWLNTGELFF.

This clonotype was seen a handful of times. The chain has TRBV3-1 and TRBJ2-7, with TRBD2 matching 9 bases. V lost 8 bases and J lost 0; bases outside the gene matches: 5. In germline, CDR1 is LGHDT, CDR2 YNNKEL (reference sequence). The CDR3 totals 14 residues. The CDR3 coding sequence is TGTGCCAGCCGCAATAGCGGGAGCTCCTACGAGCAGTACTTC. It translates to CASRNSGSSYEQYF.

The chain combines TRBV20-1 with TRBJ2-5, with D unclear. V was trimmed by 0 bases and J by 0 bases, leaving 17 bases between them. Germline CDR1 DFQATT, CDR2 SNEGSKA (reference sequence). The CDR3 runs to 17 residues. CDR3 region: CSARDRASGQYQETQYF. The CDR3 DNA reads TGCAGTGCTAGAGATCGGGCCTCCGGGCAATACCAAGAGACCCAGTACTTC.

The gene calls are TRBV5-1 and TRBJ2-1; TRBD2 agrees at 11 bases. Germline V gene sequence: CDR1 SGHRS, CDR2 YFSETQ. The CDR3 spans 14 residues. After removal of 5 bases from V and 7 bases from J, the junction contained 5 bases not matched to a gene. This chain's CDR3 is CASRTSGSGNEQFF. CDR3 DNA sequence: TGCGCCAGCAGAACTAGCGGGAGTGGGAATGAGCAGTTCTTC.

This sequence joins TRBV20-1 and TRBJ2-1, with 10 nucleotides matching TRBD2. The J call is doubtful: the DNA matches TRBJ2-7 better. The length of the CDR3 is 16 residues. The germline V gene has CDR1 DFQATT and CDR2 SNEGSKA (reference sequence). DNA for the CDR3: TGCAGTGCTGTAGCGGGAGGAACCGGGGCCTACAATGAGCAGTACTTC. Translated: CSAVAGGTGAYNEQYF.

The CDR3, as DNA: TGTGCCAGCAGCCTCTGGACTAGCGGGATAGGCGAGACCCAGTACTTC. Amino acid sequence: CASSLWTSGIGETQYF. The chain joins TRBV6-5 to TRBJ2-5, with TRBD2 matching over 12 bases. Per germline, CDR1 MNHEY and CDR2 SVGAGI. This CDR3 spans 16 amino acids. V lost 6 bases to trimming and J lost 5 bases; unmatched junction nucleotides: 10.

The CDR3 region has the DNA TGTGCCAGCAGCGATGGGACAGGGGGCGGTACAGCTTTCTTT. It codes for CASSDGTGGGTAFF. This chain links TRBV7-9 with TRBJ1-1, with 12 bases matching TRBD1. The germline V gene encodes CDR1 SEHNR and CDR2 FQNEAQ (reference sequence). Trimming at V came to 5 bases and at J to 10 bases, leaving 8 bases not matched to a gene. This CDR3 is 14 amino acids long. Variable domain in full (rest from reference TRBV7-9 and TRBJ1-1): DTGVSQNPRHKITKRGQNVTFRCDPISEHNRLYWYRQTLGQGPEFLTYFQNEAQLEKSRLLSDRFSAERPKGSFSTLEIQRTEQGDSAMYLCASSDGTGGGTAFFGQGTRLTVV.

This clonotype showed up just a few times. This chain links TRBV20-1 with TRBJ2-3; 12 nucleotides line up with TRBD2. J was trimmed by 6 bases and V by 1 base; bases with no gene match: 8. Per germline, CDR1 DFQATT and CDR2 SNEGSKA (reference sequence). The CDR3 is 16 amino acids. The CDR3 DNA is TGCAGTGCTAGAGGGTCTAGCGGGAGGGCCAGGGATACGCAGTATTTT. Translating it yields CSARGSSGRARDTQYF.